The 25 T cell receptor beta chains presented below share a single source sample, sequenced in a study of CD8 T cells in ankylosing spondylitis. TCRdb itself ran the 5' RACE reads through MiXCR, one entry per CDR3 protein. The repertoire holds about 100,000 distinct CDR3 sequences, with about 9% as singletons. The source material was blood, either unsorted or a sorted T cell fraction (not recorded which). Source of these receptors: a male donor with ankylosing spondylitis or in good health (not recorded which).

The table lists this clonotype with many counts. The chain uses TRBV5-1 and TRBJ2-7; D remains unclear. The ends were cut back, 0 bases at V and 3 bases at J, with 10 bases in the middle. This CDR3 region has 14 residues. Germline assignment: CDR1 SGHRS and CDR2 YFSETQ. This CDR3 reads CASSLGGGDYEQYF. As DNA, the CDR3 is TGCGCCAGCAGCTTGGGAGGCGGAGACTACGAGCAGTACTTC.

This clonotype was found a few times. This sequence joins TRBV7-3 and TRBJ2-3; D possibly corresponds to TRBD2 (5 bases). The CDR3 has 14 amino acids. The germline V gene encodes CDR1 SGHTA and CDR2 FQGTGA. The germline V and J ends were trimmed by 4 bases and 0 bases, with 8 bases remaining between them. CDR3 sequence: CASSWTSSTDTQYF. The CDR3 DNA is TGTGCCAGCAGCTGGACTTCTAGCACAGATACGCAGTATTTT.

This clonotype came up many times. V is TRBV20-1 and J is TRBJ2-3; D gene ambiguous. Looked up from germline, CDR1 is DFQATT and CDR2 is SNEGSKA (reference sequence). CDR3 length: 8 residues. Here the CDR3 DNA reads TGCGGGATAGATACGCAGTATTTT. Amino acids: CGIDTQYF.

Ten or more counts support this clonotype. The chain combines TRBV12-3 or TRBV12-4 with TRBJ1-1; 9 positions match TRBD1. CDR3 length equals 14 residues. The J segment lost 5 bases and the V segment lost 4 bases, leaving 5 bases of the junction unmatched. Here the CDR3 reads CASSYDRGRTEAFF. In DNA form, the CDR3 reads TGTGCCAGCAGTTATGACAGGGGGAGAACTGAAGCTTTCTTT.

This clonotype was picked up many times. V is TRBV5-1 and J is TRBJ2-2; TRBD1 might be the D (6 bases). V was trimmed by 5 bases and J by 1 base, leaving 15 bases between them. This CDR3 comprises 16 residues. Germline loops: CDR1 SGHRS, CDR2 YFSETQ. In DNA, the CDR3 is TGCGCCAGCAGGCCATCGGGGACACGGAACACCGGGGAGCTGTTTTTT. Its translation: CASRPSGTRNTGELFF. Variable domain in full (rest from reference TRBV5-1 and TRBJ2-2): KAGVTQTPRYLIKTRGQQVTLSCSPISGHRSVSWYQQTPGQGLQFLFEYFSETQRNKGNFPGRFSGRQFSNSRSEMNVSTLELGDSALYLCASRPSGTRNTGELFFGEGSRLTVL.

This clonotype has at least ten counts. This chain joins TRBV20-1 and TRBJ2-6; D is possibly TRBD1 (6 bases). Trimming left V 3 bases short and J 0 bases short, with 12 bases between. Germline V CDR1 and CDR2: DFQATT, SNEGSKA (reference sequence). The CDR3 runs to 16 residues. The CDR3 loop is CSARMTGLSGANVLTF. For the CDR3, the DNA is TGCAGTGCTAGGATGACAGGACTCTCTGGGGCCAACGTCCTGACTTTC.

This clonotype was detected ten times or more. The chain recombines TRBV6-5 with TRBJ1-5; the match to TRBD1 covers 10 bases. The V gene's germline CDR1 is MNHEY and CDR2 SVGAGI. The ends lost 4 bases at V and 0 bases at J; junction bases unmatched: 3. This CDR3 has 16 amino acids. CDR3 in DNA: TGTGCCAGCAGTTTGGGGACAGGGGATAGCAATCAGCCCCAGCATTTT. It specifies CASSLGTGDSNQPQHF.

This chain uses TRBV7-2 with TRBJ2-7, with TRBD2 matching over 10 bases. The CDR3 runs 16 residues. The ends lost 1 base at V and 4 bases at J; junction bases unmatched: 7. From germline, CDR1 is SGHTA and CDR2 FQGNSA. The CDR3 spells CASSLESPGLAYEQYF. Here the CDR3 DNA reads TGTGCCAGCAGCTTAGAATCTCCGGGACTAGCGTACGAGCAGTACTTC. Based on the CDR3 plus reference TRBV7-2 and TRBJ2-7, the full variable domain is GAGVSQSPSNKVTEKGKDVELRCDPISGHTALYWYRQSLGQGLEFLIYFQGNSAPDKSGLPSDRFSAERTGGSVSTLTIQRTQQEDSAVYLCASSLESPGLAYEQYFGPGTRLTVT.

This clonotype was picked up many times. The chain has TRBV6-1 and TRBJ1-6; D is undetermined. Trimming took 7 bases from V and 0 from J, leaving 13 bases between them. Germline assignment: CDR1 MNHNS and CDR2 SASEGT. The CDR3 spans 16 residues. The CDR3 spells CASTWTASSYNSPLHF. The CDR3 region has the DNA TGTGCCAGCACCTGGACGGCGAGCTCCTATAATTCACCCCTCCACTTT.

The table lists this clonotype with a few counts. This clone may be a read error of a much larger clone one base away. The chain combines TRBV20-1 with TRBJ1-5, with D perhaps matching TRBD1 (6 bases). The V gene's germline CDR1 is DFQATT and CDR2 SNEGSKA (reference sequence). There are 15 residues in the CDR3. CDR3 sequence (DNA): TGCTGTGCTAGGCCCCAGGACAGAAGCAATCAGCCCCAGCATTTT. Translating it yields CCARPQDRSNQPQHF.

The genes are TRBV12-3 or TRBV12-4 and TRBJ1-2, with D tentatively TRBD1 (6 bases). The CDR3 extends over 15 amino acids. Trimming stripped 7 bases from V and 1 base from J, with 16 bases between. The CDR3 DNA reads as TGTGCCAGCACTTGGACAGTTTCCTATAACTATGGCTACACCTTC. Amino acid sequence: CASTWTVSYNYGYTF.

The V and J genes are TRBV6-7 and TRBJ2-6; a possible D gene is TRBD1 (5 bases). TRBV6-7 is an ORF, and what it does is uncertain. V was clipped by 0 bases and J by 0 bases, with 12 bases between them. The CDR3 loop spans 18 amino acids. The DNA for the CDR3 is TGTGCCAGCAGTTACTCGAGGCAGGGCCCCTCTGGGGCCAACGTCCTGACTTTC. It encodes CASSYSRQGPSGANVLTF.

This clonotype was detected a few times. This chain's CDR3 is CASSLATSGIDEQYF. The CDR3 DNA reads TGTGCCAGCAGCTTAGCGACTAGCGGAATCGACGAGCAGTACTTC. The chain couples TRBV7-9 to TRBJ2-7; 9 positions match TRBD2. Germline loops: CDR1 SEHNR, CDR2 FQNEAQ (reference sequence). This CDR3 contains 15 residues. V was clipped by 0 bases and J by 5 bases; unmatched bases: 5.

At least ten counts were recorded for this clonotype. This chain links TRBV6-2 or TRBV6-3 with TRBJ2-1, with 12 bases matching TRBD2. J lost 5 bases, V lost 6 bases, and 8 bases had no gene match. Germline loops: CDR1 MNHEY, CDR2 SVGEGT. The CDR3 totals 16 residues. CDR3 region: CASSKGGLAGHNEQFF. CDR3 nucleotides: TGTGCCAGCAGCAAGGGGGGACTAGCGGGTCACAATGAGCAGTTCTTC.

This clonotype was seen repeatedly, ten times or more. V and J are TRBV5-1 and TRBJ2-7; D gene uncertain. From germline, CDR1 is SGHRS and CDR2 YFSETQ. The V and J ends lost 0 bases and 3 bases respectively, with 7 bases between them. The CDR3 runs to 13 residues. In nucleotides, the CDR3 is TGCGCCAGCAGCTTGGGTACGGGCTACGAGCAGTACTTC. Its protein is CASSLGTGYEQYF. Combining the CDR3 with reference TRBV5-1 and TRBJ2-7 gives the whole variable domain KAGVTQTPRYLIKTRGQQVTLSCSPISGHRSVSWYQQTPGQGLQFLFEYFSETQRNKGNFPGRFSGRQFSNSRSEMNVSTLELGDSALYLCASSLGTGYEQYFGPGTRLTVT.

This clonotype was seen many times. The chain combines TRBV5-1 with TRBJ2-1; D is possibly TRBD2 (5 bases). The germline V and J ends were trimmed by 0 bases and 2 bases, with 6 bases remaining between them. In germline, CDR1 is SGHRS, CDR2 YFSETQ. This CDR3 is 14 amino acids long. CDR3 bases: TGCGCCAGCAGCTTGGGGGAGACCTACAATGAGCAGTTCTTC. Translating gives CASSLGETYNEQFF.

The table lists this clonotype with a few counts. This CDR3 is CSASGGLAGAGVETQYF. Here the CDR3 DNA reads TGCAGTGCTAGTGGTGGACTAGCGGGGGCAGGAGTTGAGACCCAGTACTTC. This rearrangement joins TRBV20-1 to TRBJ2-5; 13 nucleotides match TRBD2. Germline V lookup: CDR1 DFQATT, CDR2 SNEGSKA (reference sequence). J was trimmed by 5 bases and V by 3 bases; bases with no gene match: 12. This CDR3 spans 17 amino acids.

In this sample, this clonotype turned up many times. V gene TRBV5-1 combines with J gene TRBJ2-3, with D uncertain. The germline V gene has CDR1 SGHRS and CDR2 YFSETQ. This CDR3 contains 15 residues. The V gene lost 4 bases and the J gene lost 1 base, with 13 bases spanning the gap. The CDR3 DNA reads as TGCGCCAGCAGCACCACTTCGACGGGCACAGATACGCAGTATTTT. Translating it yields CASSTTSTGTDTQYF.

This clonotype was picked up many times. This chain joins TRBV12-3 or TRBV12-4 and TRBJ1-2, with D perhaps matching TRBD1 (6 bases). Trimming cost V 6 bases and J 1 base, with 12 bases left between them. There are 14 residues in the CDR3. Here the CDR3 DNA reads TGTGCCAGCAGCCCCGGGACAAATAACTATGGCTACACCTTC. It is translated as CASSPGTNNYGYTF.

A few counts support this clonotype. This sequence joins TRBV7-2 and TRBJ2-1, with D perhaps TRBD2 (5 bases). Germline V lookup: CDR1 SGHTA, CDR2 FQGNSA. CDR3 length: 15 amino acids. Trimming left V 5 bases short and J 4 bases short, with 15 bases between. The CDR3 coding sequence is TGTGCCAGCAGCCGCCGAGGACTCCGATACAATGAGCAGTTCTTC. Translating it yields CASSRRGLRYNEQFF.

In its sample, this clonotype was seen many times. The chain is built from TRBV5-1 and TRBJ2-1; D gene uncertain. The CDR3 length is 13 residues. Germline values: CDR1 SGHRS, CDR2 YFSETQ. Trimming shortened V by 4 bases and J by 2 bases, and 7 bases separated the two germline ends. The CDR3 loop is CASSPLAYNEQFF. The CDR3 DNA sequence: TGCGCCAGCAGCCCCCTGGCCTACAATGAGCAGTTCTTC.

In this sample, this clonotype turned up many times. The V call is TRBV20-1, the J call TRBJ1-5; a weak D match, TRBD1 (5 bases). Germline-derived CDR1 and CDR2 are DFQATT and SNEGSKA (reference sequence). The CDR3 is 14 residues long. V lost 5 bases and J lost 1, with 12 bases in between. The CDR3 reads CSAAGTVSNQPQHF. In nucleotides, the CDR3 is TGCAGTGCTGCCGGGACGGTAAGCAATCAGCCCCAGCATTTT.

The chain employs TRBV3-1 and TRBJ2-7; D is undetermined. CDR1 and CDR2 (germline): LGHDT, YNNKEL (reference sequence). The CDR3 is 18 residues long. Between the trimmed V and J ends, which lost 11 bases and 2 bases, there was a span of 31 bases. CDR3 region: CACSLPLGGRSLPYEQYF. The CDR3 DNA sequence: TGTGCCTGCTCCTTACCGTTAGGTGGCCGGTCTCTCCCCTACGAGCAGTACTTC.

This clonotype was found many times. The chain combines TRBV7-8 with TRBJ2-3, with TRBD2 matching 7 bases. V was pared by 6 bases and J by 0 bases, with 12 bases of the junction left unmatched. CDR3 size: 17 residues. The germline CDR1 and CDR2 sequences are SGHVS and FQNEAQ. The DNA for the CDR3 is TGTGCCAGCAGGCAGGGTCAAGCGGGGAGTAGCACAGATACGCAGTATTTT. Encoded protein: CASRQGQAGSSTDTQYF.

This clonotype was detected many times. V and J are TRBV15 and TRBJ2-7, with D possibly being TRBD1 (6 bases). CDR1 is LNHNV, CDR2 YYDKDF, per germline (reference sequence). Trimming pared 5 bases from V and 3 bases from J, leaving 14 bases between. This CDR3 has 14 amino acids. The DNA for the CDR3 is TGTGCCACCAGCGGTGGACAGATAAACTACGAGCAGTACTTC. Translated, it gives CATSGGQINYEQYF.